The entry below describes one T cell receptor (beta chain). The antigen is undetermined. Germline CDR1 and CDR2: KGHDR and SFDVKD. V was trimmed by 1 base and J by 4 bases, leaving 0 bases between them. The CDR3 covers 12 residues. This entry belongs to a study of CD8 T cells in Susac syndrome. Study details: The sequenced Susac syndrome patients comprised five or six with active disease and 8 or 9 in remission. Treatment at blood withdrawal was none, corticosteroids, or intravenous immunoglobulin alone in Susac syndrome patients.

Findings and caveats of the study: In total CD8+ repertoires, 15 to 20 Susac-specific public clones were detected, and CD8+ TEMRA repertoires contained five.

A quantity of about 0.5 to 1 ug RNA underwent reverse transcription using random hexamers. The TCR beta CDR3 was amplified by immunoSEQ multiplex PCR across 54 Vbeta, 13 Jbeta. TCRdb reanalysed the immunoSEQ multiplex PCR reads using MiXCR and keeps one entry per CDR3 protein. The repertoire has roughly 84,000 distinct CDR3 sequences, approximately 96% of them found once; the top ten carry around 0.41%. This clonotype was obtained from a human donor with Susac syndrome. The specimen was CD8+ T cells from PBMCs. The chain carries TRBV24-1 and TRBJ2-2; D is unclear. The CDR3 DNA reads as TGTGCCACCAGTGATTTCACCGGGGAGCTGTTTTTT. Its protein is CATSDFTGELFF.